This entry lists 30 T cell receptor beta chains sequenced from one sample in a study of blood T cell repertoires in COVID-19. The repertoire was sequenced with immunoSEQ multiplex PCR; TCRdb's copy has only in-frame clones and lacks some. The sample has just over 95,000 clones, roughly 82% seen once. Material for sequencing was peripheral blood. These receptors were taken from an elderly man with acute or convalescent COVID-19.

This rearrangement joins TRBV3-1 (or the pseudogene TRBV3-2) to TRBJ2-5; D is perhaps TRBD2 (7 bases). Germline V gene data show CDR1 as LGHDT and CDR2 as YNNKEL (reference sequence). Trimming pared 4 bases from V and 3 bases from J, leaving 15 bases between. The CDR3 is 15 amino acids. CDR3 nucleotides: TGTGCCAGCAGCCGGGGGGGCCTTATCGAAGAGACCCAGTACTTC. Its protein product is CASSRGGLIEETQYF.

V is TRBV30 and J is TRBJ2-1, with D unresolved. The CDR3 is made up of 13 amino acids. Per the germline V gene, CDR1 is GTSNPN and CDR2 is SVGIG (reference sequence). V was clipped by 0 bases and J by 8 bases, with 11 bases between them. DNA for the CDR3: TGTGCCTGGAGTGTTGGGCCTGGGTATGAGCAGTTCTTC. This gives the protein CAWSVGPGYEQFF.

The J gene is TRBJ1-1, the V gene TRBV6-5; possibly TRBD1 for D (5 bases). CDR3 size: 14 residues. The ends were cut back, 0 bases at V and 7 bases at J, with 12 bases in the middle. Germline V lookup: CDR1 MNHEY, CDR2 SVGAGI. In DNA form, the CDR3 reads TGTGCCAGCAGTTACTCGGGCAGGGAGGGTGAAGCTTTCTTT. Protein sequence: CASSYSGREGEAFF.

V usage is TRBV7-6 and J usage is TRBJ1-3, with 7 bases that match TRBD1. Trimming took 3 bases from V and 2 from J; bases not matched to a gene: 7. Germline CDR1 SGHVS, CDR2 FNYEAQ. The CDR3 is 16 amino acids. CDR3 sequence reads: CASSLGQPATGNTIYF. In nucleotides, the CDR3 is TGTGCCAGCAGCTTGGGACAGCCCGCAACTGGAAACACCATATATTTT.

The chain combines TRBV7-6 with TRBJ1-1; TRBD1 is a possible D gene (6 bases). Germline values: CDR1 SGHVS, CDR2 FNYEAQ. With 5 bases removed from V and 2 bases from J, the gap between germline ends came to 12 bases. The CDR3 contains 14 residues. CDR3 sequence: CASSILGGNTEAFF. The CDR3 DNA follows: TGTGCCAGCAGCATACTAGGGGGTAACACTGAAGCTTTCTTT.

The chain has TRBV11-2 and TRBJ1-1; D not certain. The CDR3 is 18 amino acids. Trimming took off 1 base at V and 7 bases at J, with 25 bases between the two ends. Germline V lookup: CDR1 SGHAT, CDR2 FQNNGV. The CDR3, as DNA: TGTGCCAGCAGCTTAGGGTTTAGGAGGCCAGGCCATATTTATGAAGCTTTCTTT. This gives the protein CASSLGFRRPGHIYEAFF.

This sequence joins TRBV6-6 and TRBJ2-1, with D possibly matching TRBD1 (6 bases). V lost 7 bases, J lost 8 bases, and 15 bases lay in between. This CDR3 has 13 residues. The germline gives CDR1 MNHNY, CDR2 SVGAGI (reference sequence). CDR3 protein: CASTTQGSYEQFF. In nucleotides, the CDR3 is TGTGCCAGCACCACCCAGGGGTCGTATGAGCAGTTCTTC.

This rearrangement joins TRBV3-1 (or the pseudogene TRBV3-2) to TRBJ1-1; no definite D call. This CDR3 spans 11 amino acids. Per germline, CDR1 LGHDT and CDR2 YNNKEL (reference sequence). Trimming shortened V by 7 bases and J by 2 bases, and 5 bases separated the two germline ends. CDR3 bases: TGTGCCAGCACCTCCAACACTGAAGCTTTCTTT. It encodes CASTSNTEAFF.

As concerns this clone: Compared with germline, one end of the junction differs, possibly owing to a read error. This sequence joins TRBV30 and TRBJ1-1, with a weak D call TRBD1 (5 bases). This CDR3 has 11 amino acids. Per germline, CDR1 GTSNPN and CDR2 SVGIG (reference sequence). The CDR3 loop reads CAWSVIQALLF. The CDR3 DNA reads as TGTGCCTGGAGTGTAATACAGGCCCTTCTCTTT.

The CDR3, as DNA: TGTGCCAGTAGTTTGACAGGGGGCGCGGCAGATACGCAGTATTTT. Translating gives CASSLTGGAADTQYF. This chain links TRBV19 with TRBJ2-3, with TRBD1 identical over 10 bases. The J segment lost 4 bases and the V segment lost 5 bases, leaving 6 bases of the junction unmatched. The CDR3 runs 15 residues. Germline V lookup: CDR1 LNHDA, CDR2 SQIVND (reference sequence).

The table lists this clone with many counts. The CDR3 sequence: CSGAGGDEQYF. The DNA for the CDR3 is TGCAGCGGGGCTGGAGGGGACGAGCAGTACTTC. The chain is built from TRBV29-1 and TRBJ2-7, with D possibly matching TRBD2 (6 bases). CDR1 is SQVTM, CDR2 ANQGSEA, per germline. V lost 7 bases and J lost 5, with 12 bases in between. The CDR3 totals 11 residues.

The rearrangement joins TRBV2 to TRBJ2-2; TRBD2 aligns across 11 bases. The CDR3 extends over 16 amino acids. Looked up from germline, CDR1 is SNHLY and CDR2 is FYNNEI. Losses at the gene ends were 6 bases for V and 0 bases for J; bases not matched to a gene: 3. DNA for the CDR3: TGTGCCAGCAGGGTAGCGGGGGGGCCGAACACCGGGGAGCTGTTTTTT. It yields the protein CASRVAGGPNTGELFF.

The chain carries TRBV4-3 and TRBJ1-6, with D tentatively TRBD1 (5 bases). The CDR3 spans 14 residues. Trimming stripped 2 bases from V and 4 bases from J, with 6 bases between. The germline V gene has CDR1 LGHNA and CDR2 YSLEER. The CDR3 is CASSQRGYNSPLHF. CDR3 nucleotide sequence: TGCGCCAGCAGCCAAAGGGGTTATAATTCACCCCTCCACTTT.

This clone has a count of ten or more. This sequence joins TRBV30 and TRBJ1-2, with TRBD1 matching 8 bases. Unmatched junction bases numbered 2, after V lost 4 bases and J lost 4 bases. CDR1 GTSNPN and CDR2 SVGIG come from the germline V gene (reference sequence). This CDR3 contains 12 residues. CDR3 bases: TGTGCCTGGACGGACAGGGCCTATGGCTACACCTTC. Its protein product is CAWTDRAYGYTF.

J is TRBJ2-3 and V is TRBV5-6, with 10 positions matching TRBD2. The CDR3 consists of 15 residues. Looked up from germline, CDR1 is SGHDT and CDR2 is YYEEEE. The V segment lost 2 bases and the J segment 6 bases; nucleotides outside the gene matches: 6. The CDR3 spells CASSLLSGGEDTQYF. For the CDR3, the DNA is TGTGCCAGCAGCTTATTGAGCGGGGGGGAGGATACGCAGTATTTT.

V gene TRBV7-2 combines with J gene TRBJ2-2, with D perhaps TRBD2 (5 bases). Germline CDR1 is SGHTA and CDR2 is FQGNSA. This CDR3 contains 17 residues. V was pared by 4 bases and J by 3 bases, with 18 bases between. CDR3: CASSSRGYLSDTGELFF. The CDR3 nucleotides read TGTGCCAGCAGCTCCCGGGGATACCTAAGCGACACCGGGGAGCTGTTTTTT.

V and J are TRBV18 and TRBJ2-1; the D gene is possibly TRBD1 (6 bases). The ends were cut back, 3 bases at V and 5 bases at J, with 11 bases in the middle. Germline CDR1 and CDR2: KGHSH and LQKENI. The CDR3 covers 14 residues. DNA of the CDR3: TGTGCCAGCTCACCGTTACAGGGAAACAATGAGCAGTTCTTC. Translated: CASSPLQGNNEQFF.

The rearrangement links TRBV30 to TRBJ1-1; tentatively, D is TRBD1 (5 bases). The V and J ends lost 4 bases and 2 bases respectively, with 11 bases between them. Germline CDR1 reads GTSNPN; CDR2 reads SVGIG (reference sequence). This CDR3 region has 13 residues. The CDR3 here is CAWTRTFNTEAFF. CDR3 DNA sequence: TGTGCCTGGACCAGGACATTCAACACTGAAGCTTTCTTT.

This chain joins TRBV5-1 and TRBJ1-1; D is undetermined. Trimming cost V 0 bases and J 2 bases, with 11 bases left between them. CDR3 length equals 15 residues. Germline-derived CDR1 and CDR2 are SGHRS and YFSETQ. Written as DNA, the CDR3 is TGCGCCAGCAGCTTGGCTCGGGGTGGAAACACTGAAGCTTTCTTT. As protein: CASSLARGGNTEAFF.

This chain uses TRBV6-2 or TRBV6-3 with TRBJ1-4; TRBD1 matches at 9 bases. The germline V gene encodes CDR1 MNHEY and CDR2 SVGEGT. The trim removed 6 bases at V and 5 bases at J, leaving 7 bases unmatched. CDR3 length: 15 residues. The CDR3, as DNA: TGTGCCAGCAGCCCCCTGACAGGGGGGAATGAAAAACTGTTTTTT. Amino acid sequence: CASSPLTGGNEKLFF.

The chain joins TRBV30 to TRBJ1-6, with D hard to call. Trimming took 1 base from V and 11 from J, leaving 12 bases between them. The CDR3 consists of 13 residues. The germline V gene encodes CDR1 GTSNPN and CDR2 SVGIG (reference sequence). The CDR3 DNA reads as TGTGCCTGGAGTGGCGGAGGGCTGACACCCCTCCACTTT. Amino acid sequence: CAWSGGGLTPLHF.

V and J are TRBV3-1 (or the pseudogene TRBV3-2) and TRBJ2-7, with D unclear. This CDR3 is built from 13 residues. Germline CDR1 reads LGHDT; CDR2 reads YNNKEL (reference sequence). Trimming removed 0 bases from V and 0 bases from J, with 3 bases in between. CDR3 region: CASSQDNSYEQYF. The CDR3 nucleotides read TGTGCCAGCAGCCAAGATAACTCCTACGAGCAGTACTTC.

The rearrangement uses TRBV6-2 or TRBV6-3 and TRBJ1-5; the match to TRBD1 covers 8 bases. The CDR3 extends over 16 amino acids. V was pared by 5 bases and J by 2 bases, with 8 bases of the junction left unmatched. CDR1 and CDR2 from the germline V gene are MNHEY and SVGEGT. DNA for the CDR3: TGTGCCAGCAGTGCGAAGGGACAGGTTGGCAATCAGCCCCAGCATTTT. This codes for CASSAKGQVGNQPQHF.

The CDR3 sequence: CASSMVQGANTGELFF. For the CDR3, the DNA is TGTGCCAGTAGTATGGTTCAGGGGGCAAACACCGGGGAGCTGTTTTTT. This sequence joins TRBV19 and TRBJ2-2; TRBD1 aligns across 8 bases. The CDR3 loop spans 16 amino acids. The junction had 5 bases not matched to a gene; V was cut back by 3 bases and J by 2 bases. Germline CDR1 LNHDA, CDR2 SQIVND (reference sequence). The full variable domain, its missing parts supplied by reference TRBV19 and TRBJ2-2, is DGGITQSPKYLFRKEGQNVTLSCEQNLNHDAMYWYRQDPGQGLRLIYYSQIVNDFQKGDIAEGYSVSREKKESFPLTVTSAQKNPTAFYLCASSMVQGANTGELFFGEGSRLTVL.

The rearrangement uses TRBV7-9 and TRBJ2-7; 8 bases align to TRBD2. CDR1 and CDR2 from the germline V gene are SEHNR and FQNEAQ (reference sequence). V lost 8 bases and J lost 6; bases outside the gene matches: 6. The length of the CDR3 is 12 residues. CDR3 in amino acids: CASLAGGGEQYF. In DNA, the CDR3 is TGTGCCAGCCTCGCGGGAGGAGGCGAGCAGTACTTC.

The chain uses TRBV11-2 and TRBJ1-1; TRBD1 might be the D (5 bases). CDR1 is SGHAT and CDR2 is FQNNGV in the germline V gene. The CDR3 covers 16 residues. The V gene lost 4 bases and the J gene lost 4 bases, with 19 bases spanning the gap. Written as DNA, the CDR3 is TGTGCCAGCAGCTCCCAATCAGGCGGGACGGGCACTGAAGCTTTCTTT. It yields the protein CASSSQSGGTGTEAFF. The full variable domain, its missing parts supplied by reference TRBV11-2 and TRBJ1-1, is EAGVAQSPRYKIIEKRQSVAFWCNPISGHATLYWYQQILGQGPKLLIQFQNNGVVDDSQLPKDRFSAERLKGVDSTLKIQPAKLEDSAVYLCASSSQSGGTGTEAFFGQGTRLTVV.

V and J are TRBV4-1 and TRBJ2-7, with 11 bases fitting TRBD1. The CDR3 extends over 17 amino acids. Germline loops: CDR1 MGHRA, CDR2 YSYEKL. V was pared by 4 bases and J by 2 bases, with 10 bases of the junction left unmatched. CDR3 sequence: CASSLFSGTGGTYEQYF. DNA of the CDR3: TGCGCCAGCAGCCTATTCTCCGGGACAGGGGGAACCTACGAGCAGTACTTC.

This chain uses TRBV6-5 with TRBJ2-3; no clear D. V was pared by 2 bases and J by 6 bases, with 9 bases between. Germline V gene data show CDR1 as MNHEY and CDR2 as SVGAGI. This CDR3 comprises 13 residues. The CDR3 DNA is TGTGCCAGCAGTTACGAGTCGAGGGATACGCAGTATTTT. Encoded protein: CASSYESRDTQYF.

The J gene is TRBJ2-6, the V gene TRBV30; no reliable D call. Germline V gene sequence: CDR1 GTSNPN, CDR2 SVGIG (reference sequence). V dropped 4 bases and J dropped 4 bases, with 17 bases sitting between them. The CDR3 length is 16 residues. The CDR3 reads CAWKPPSGSGANVLTF. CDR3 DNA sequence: TGTGCCTGGAAACCCCCTTCGGGTTCCGGGGCCAACGTCCTGACTTTC.

The CDR3 region has the DNA TGTGCCAGTAGCCAAAGTCGGAATGAGCAGTTCTTC. Its translation is CASSQSRNEQFF. This chain connects TRBV19 to TRBJ2-1; D is unclear. Between the trimmed V and J ends, which lost 6 bases and 7 bases, there was a span of 10 bases. Germline CDR1 and CDR2: LNHDA and SQIVND (reference sequence). The CDR3 covers 12 residues.